This T cell receptor beta chain was observed in a study of CD8+CD57+ T cells in acquired aplastic anemia. The overall study: Sorted cells (CD4+ and CD8+) yielded DNA amounts that averaged 3.2 ug.

The V and J ends lost 0 bases and 4 bases respectively, with 13 bases between them. Germline CDR1 is DFQATT and CDR2 is SNEGSKA (reference sequence). There are 15 residues in the CDR3. For this clonotype: Its target is unknown.

Whole-study results and caveats: For CD8+ Simpson's diversity, patients and controls showed no significant difference. Found in both controls and patients were about 30 CD8+ CDR3 sequences.

The template used for profiling TCR beta VDJ and CDR3 was genomic DNA. TCRdb used MiXCR to reprocess the reads, holding one entry per CDR3 protein. The sample records about 270,000 distinct CDR3 sequences, around 60% being singletons. The chain carries TRBV20-1 and TRBJ2-1; a weak D match, TRBD2 (6 bases). Sequenced material: sorted CD4+, CD8+, or CD8+CD57+ T cells (not recorded which) from PBMCs. The receptor was isolated from a human donor with severe aplastic anemia or a healthy control (not recorded which). The CDR3 region is CSARDFRGTYNEQFF. CDR3 nucleotides: TGCAGTGCTAGAGATTTTCGGGGGACGTACAATGAGCAGTTCTTC.